Sequencing of this T cell receptor (beta chain) was carried out in a study of T cell responses to AZD1222 COVID-19 vaccine (dated by TCRdb to about 2021). For the wider study: AZD1222 recipients whose second dose came at about 4 weeks and those whose second dose came at about 12 weeks were combined into one group, since spike-specific TCR depth and breadth did not differ between the two schedules. Trial participants were enrolled by age into subgroups of 18-55, 56-69 and 70-plus years, and around 150, 28 and 57 TCR-sequenced participants, respectively, were included in these subgroups. TCR sequencing covered more than 230 trial participants: 207 given two doses of AZD1222 and approximately 26 given two doses of MenACWY control vaccine. Overall study outcomes, separate from this receptor: After two AZD1222 doses, spike-specific TCR breadth and depth were significantly higher than at day 0 and than in MenACWY recipients. In the small 56-69-year group, the increase in depth fell short of significance, most likely because of low power. No day 14 peak-response samples were available, so repertoires were characterized only after the peak T cell response. Reportedly, close to half of the unique spike-specific TCRs recognized epitopes lying outside the regions that are mutated in the B.1.351 and B.1.1.7 variants. Vaccine-associated CD4 TCRs spanned the whole spike protein, with dominant responses in regions 160-218 and 743-854. Participants were mostly white British, with more females than males. The authors suggested clonal diversity may have been underestimated. Conclusions about previously exposed vaccinees are limited because only six or seven AZD1222 recipients were SARS-CoV-2 seropositive at baseline.

The CDR3 regions of human TCRbeta chains were analyzed by immunosequencing. In the source study's methods: Repertoire TCRs were checked for matches against a reference library of SARS-CoV-2-specific TCRs that had been generated using the MIRA antigen-specificity platform. Breadth was defined as the fraction of unique TCRs that were SARS-CoV-2-associated. Depth was defined as the fraction of total T cells that were SARS-CoV-2-associated. Using the MIRA data, every spike-specific TCR was mapped to the spike region that the TCR reacted to and assigned to either a CD4 or a CD8 class. Log10-transformed breadth and depth values were compared by one-way ANOVA with Sidak's multiple comparisons tests. TCRdb provides this immuneACCESS table in a form limited to in-frame rearrangements. Some clones are lacking; in checked studies, under half of them reflect an unresolved V gene, and why the rest are absent is not known. V, J and clone size were drawn from that table, and D and trimming were deduced from the DNA. The sample contains 100,000 to 150,000 clones, approximately 87% of them found a single time. 10% of the sample comes from the top ten.

About this clone: Its antigen remains unidentified. Base qualities are not provided; no much larger clone lies one nucleotide away.

The germline V gene (reference sequence) yields MNHEY for CDR1 and SMNVEV for CDR2. Relative to germline, V is missing 5 bases and J is missing 7 bases, with 4 bases of the junction outside any gene match. The CDR3 spans 13 residues, from the cysteine through the phenylalanine. Only CDR3 DNA is held: 39 bases, read in frame from base 1. What this sample's time point label stands for: baseline before first vaccination. Vaccinee samples were obtained from the UK trials COV001 and COV002, which included a single-blind randomized controlled phase 2/3 trial of AZD1222 (ChAdOx1 nCoV-19) in healthy adults. For TCRbeta chain sequencing, PBMC samples from trial participants were taken at day 0 and at day 28 after the second dose.

Recombination joined TRBV27 with TRBJ2-3, with 9 bases in between that match TRBD1. The receptor was derived from an adult in good health. Material: peripheral blood, obtained on day 0 of AZD1222 vaccination. The nucleotide sequence is given as TGTGCCAGCAGTCCGACAGGGGGTAATACGCAGTATTTT. It encodes CASSPTGGNTQYF.